This T cell receptor beta chain was sequenced for a study of control samples from healthy donors and cancer patients (dated by TCRdb to about 2020). The trim is 8 bases for V and 2 bases for J, with a gap of 20 bases between the germline ends. From cysteine to phenylalanine, the CDR3 is 16 amino acids long. The sequence is cut down to CDR3 DNA, 48 bases in frame from base 1. From the germline V gene (reference sequence), CDR1 is LNHDA and CDR2 is SQIVND. Libraries were built with the immunoSEQ multiplex PCR assay. In TCRdb, the immuneACCESS table is reduced to in-frame sequences with V and J assigned. These tables do not hold every clone; where another copy was compared, an unresolved V gene accounts for under half, and the others remain unexplained. Present in this sample are 99,000 or so clones, approximately 83% of which were seen just once. About 12% of the sample lies in the top ten. Note on this clone: The antigen this receptor binds is unknown. Base qualities are missing; no much larger clone stands one base away.

The sequence links TRBV19 to TRBJ2-3; the best D guess is TRBD2, with 6 bases matching. The sequence was collected from a woman aged 45-65 years in good health. The sequencing input was blood. Here is the DNA: TGTGCCAGTGGGACCTCTCGGCGGGGCTACACAGATACGCAGTATTTT. The translation is CASGTSRRGYTDTQYF.